This TCR beta chain stems from a study of blood T cells in healthy people across ages. This CDR3 is built from 12 residues. The germline V gene encodes CDR1 DFQATT and CDR2 SNEGSKA (reference sequence). Next came a second PCR, run for about 7 to 11 cycles, which used a sample-barcoded 5' primer along with a J-beta primer mix. TCRdb re-derived calls from the 5' RACE reads in MiXCR, one entry per CDR3 protein. The sample lists about 690,000 distinct CDR3 sequences, around 43% occurring once. The source is an elderly man in good health. This chain uses TRBV20-1 with TRBJ2-7, with D possibly called TRBD1 or TRBD2 (5 bases each). The DNA end is a closer match to TRBJ2-5, so the J assignment may be wrong. The specimen sequenced was blood. In DNA, the CDR3 is TGCAGTGCTAGATACCGGGACGAGACCCAGTACTTC. This encodes CSARYRDETQYF.